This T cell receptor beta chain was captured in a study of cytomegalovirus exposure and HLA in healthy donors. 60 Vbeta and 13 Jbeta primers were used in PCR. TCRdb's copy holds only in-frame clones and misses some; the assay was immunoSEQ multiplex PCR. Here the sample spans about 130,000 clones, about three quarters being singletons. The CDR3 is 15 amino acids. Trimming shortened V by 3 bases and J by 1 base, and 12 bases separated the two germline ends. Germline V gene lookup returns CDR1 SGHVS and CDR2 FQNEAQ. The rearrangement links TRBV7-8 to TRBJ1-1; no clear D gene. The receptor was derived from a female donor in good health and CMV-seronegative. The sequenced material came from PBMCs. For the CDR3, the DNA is TGTGCCAGCAGCTTTTCGGCGACACAGAACACTGAAGCTTTCTTT. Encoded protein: CASSFSATQNTEAFF.